The present TCR beta chain was sequenced within a study of siplizumab effects on memory and regulatory T cells. Some 97,000 TCR templates underwent assay in every sample. The data were produced by immunoSEQ multiplex PCR, yet TCRdb's version contains in-frame clones alone and is incomplete. The data show 100,000 to 120,000 clones, about 93% seen once. Germline V CDR1 and CDR2: SGHTA, FQGNSA. Trimming removed 8 bases from V and 6 bases from J; junction bases left unmatched: 7. The CDR3 runs 12 residues. Whole-study results and caveats: Sequences below about 10^-5 frequency were poorly captured. As a result, only a minor fraction of alloreactive clones mapped to unstimulated subsets.

Notes on this clone: The antigen remains unidentified.

Specimen: CD4+ T cells sorted from blood. The sequence came from a human donor in good health. The chain has TRBV7-2 and TRBJ2-7, with 7 bases lining up with TRBD2. CDR3 in DNA: TGTGCCAGCGGCCGGGGGGAGCTCGAGCAGTACTTC. Its protein is CASGRGELEQYF.